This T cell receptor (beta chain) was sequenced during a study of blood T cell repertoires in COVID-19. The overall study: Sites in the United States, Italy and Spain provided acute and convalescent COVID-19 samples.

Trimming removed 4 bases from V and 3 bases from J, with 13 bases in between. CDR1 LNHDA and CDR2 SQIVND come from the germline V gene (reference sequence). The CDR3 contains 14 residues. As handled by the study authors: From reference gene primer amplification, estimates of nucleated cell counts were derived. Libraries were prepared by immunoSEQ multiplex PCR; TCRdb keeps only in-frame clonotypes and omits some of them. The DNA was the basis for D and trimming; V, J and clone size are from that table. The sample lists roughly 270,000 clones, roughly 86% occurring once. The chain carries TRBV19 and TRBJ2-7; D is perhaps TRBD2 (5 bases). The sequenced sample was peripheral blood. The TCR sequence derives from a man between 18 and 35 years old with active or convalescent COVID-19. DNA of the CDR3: TGTGCCAGTAGTACCTTCCTAGCTGACTACGAGCAGTACTTC. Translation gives CASSTFLADYEQYF.